Shown below are 22 T cell receptor beta chains from a single sample sequenced in a study of OX40 agonist ivuxolimab in advanced cancers. Produced via immunoSEQ multiplex PCR; TCRdb's table is partial and in-frame only. The data contain approximately 100,000 clones, roughly 88% of them singletons. The sample in question was CD4+ or CD8+ T cells sorted from blood, obtained in a trial of the OX40 agonist ivuxolimab. These receptor sequences come from an adult with an advanced solid tumor such as melanoma, head and neck, liver or kidney cancer.

This clone was counted only a few times. This chain uses TRBV19 with TRBJ2-1, with a tentative D call TRBD1 (5 bases). V lost 11 bases, J lost 0 bases, and 17 bases lay in between. Germline V lookup: CDR1 LNHDA, CDR2 SQIVND (reference sequence). The CDR3 covers 15 residues. The CDR3 DNA reads TGTGCCCGAAATCACGACAGTAGCTCCTACAATGAGCAGTTCTTC. Translating gives CARNHDSSSYNEQFF.

This chain joins TRBV4-2 and TRBJ1-5; 7 bases match TRBD1. There are 16 residues in the CDR3. With V trimmed by 0 bases and J by 6 bases, 8 bases remained unmatched. Looked up from germline, CDR1 is LGHNA and CDR2 is YNFKEQ. DNA for the CDR3: TGTGCCAGCAGCCAAGAACTAGGACAGGCGTTTCAGCCCCAGCATTTT. Its translation is CASSQELGQAFQPQHF.

The chain is built from TRBV6-5 and TRBJ1-5; D not certain. The V gene's germline CDR1 is MNHEY and CDR2 SVGAGI. With 4 bases removed from V and 0 bases from J, the gap between germline ends came to 7 bases. This CDR3 is built from 14 residues. The CDR3 protein is CASSSLSSNQPQHF. The CDR3 region has the DNA TGTGCCAGCAGTTCCCTGAGTAGCAATCAGCCCCAGCATTTT.

The V and J genes are TRBV6-1 and TRBJ2-2; 8 nucleotides match TRBD2. The CDR3 consists of 15 residues. Per the germline V gene, CDR1 is MNHNS and CDR2 is SASEGT. V trimming: 7 bases; J trimming: 5 bases; junction bases outside the gene matches: 9. CDR3 protein: CASKESGRGTGELFF. The CDR3, as DNA: TGTGCCAGCAAGGAAAGCGGGAGAGGAACCGGGGAGCTGTTTTTT.

V and J are TRBV28 and TRBJ1-3, with TRBD1 matching over 7 bases. CDR1 and CDR2 from the germline V gene are MDHEN and SYDVKM. Unmatched junction bases numbered 2, after V lost 6 bases and J lost 6 bases. The CDR3 totals 12 residues. The CDR3 loop reads CASRTGANTIYF. CDR3 DNA: TGTGCCAGCAGAACAGGGGCAAACACCATATATTTT.

This clone appeared a few times. The chain recombines TRBV6-5 with TRBJ1-5; D ambiguous. Trimming took 8 bases from V and 0 from J, leaving 11 bases between them. Germline-derived CDR1 and CDR2 are MNHEY and SVGAGI. The CDR3 totals 14 residues. CDR3 loop: CASGPRYSNQPQHF. For the CDR3, the DNA is TGTGCCAGCGGGCCGAGATATAGCAATCAGCCCCAGCATTTT.

Only a few counts were recorded for this clone. The chain employs TRBV7-9 and TRBJ2-1; the D call may be TRBD1 or TRBD2 (5 bases each). Trimming removed 7 bases at V and 2 bases at J, with 15 bases between. Germline assignment: CDR1 SEHNR and CDR2 FQNEAQ (reference sequence). The CDR3 has 15 residues. The DNA for the CDR3 is TGTGCCAGCATCGTTGAGGGCAGGGCCTACAATGAGCAGTTCTTC. It specifies CASIVEGRAYNEQFF.

The genes are TRBV28 and TRBJ2-1, with 9 bases lining up with TRBD2. This CDR3 contains 15 residues. Trimming removed 5 bases from V and 4 bases from J; junction bases left unmatched: 6. Germline CDR1 MDHEN, CDR2 SYDVKM. CDR3 coding DNA: TGTGCCAGCAGTCCGACTAGCGGCATTTACAATGAGCAGTTCTTC. Translated, it gives CASSPTSGIYNEQFF.

The sample holds one count of this clone. The rearrangement uses TRBV11-3 and TRBJ2-4; TRBD1 aligns across 12 bases. The V gene's germline CDR1 is SGHNT and CDR2 YENEEA. Trimming at V came to 4 bases and at J to 1 base, leaving 2 bases not matched to a gene. CDR3 length equals 16 residues. The DNA for the CDR3 is TGTGCCAGCAGCTGGGACAGGGGGCGTGCCAAAAACATTCAGTACTTC. Amino acid sequence: CASSWDRGRAKNIQYF.

V and J are TRBV7-2 and TRBJ2-1, with D tentatively TRBD2 (5 bases). Trimming shortened V by 0 bases and J by 7 bases, and 13 bases separated the two germline ends. Germline lookup yields CDR1 SGHTA and CDR2 FQGNSA. The CDR3 is made up of 15 amino acids. CDR3: CASSLALLARNEQFF. CDR3 in DNA: TGTGCCAGCAGCTTAGCGCTCCTAGCTAGAAATGAGCAGTTCTTC.

This clone was seen a single time. V is TRBV5-4 and J is TRBJ2-1; no definite D call. V gave up 3 bases and J gave up 4 bases, with 2 bases separating them. In germline, CDR1 is SGHNT, CDR2 YYREEE (reference sequence). CDR3 size: 11 residues. Here the CDR3 reads CASSYYNEQFF. The CDR3 bases are TGTGCCAGCAGCTATTACAATGAGCAGTTCTTC.

J is TRBJ1-3 and V is TRBV30; D unresolved. The length of the CDR3 is 15 residues. The germline V gene encodes CDR1 GTSNPN and CDR2 SVGIG (reference sequence). V shed 0 bases and J shed 2 bases, with 11 bases lying between them. The CDR3 DNA sequence: TGTGCCTGGAGTGTACTAGGGTTCGCTGGAAACACCATATATTTT. This translates into CAWSVLGFAGNTIYF.

V usage is TRBV27 and J usage is TRBJ2-7; TRBD1 aligns across 8 bases. Germline trimming cut 6 bases from V and 8 bases from J; bases unmatched to any gene: 15. Germline V gene lookup returns CDR1 MNHEY and CDR2 SMNVEV (reference sequence). There are 15 residues in the CDR3. The chain's CDR3 is CASSPSANRGFQQYF. In DNA, the CDR3 is TGTGCCAGCAGCCCGAGCGCTAACAGGGGGTTCCAGCAGTACTTC.

The chain couples TRBV27 to TRBJ2-1, with D possibly TRBD2 on 6 matching bases. Trimming took 1 base from V and 4 from J, leaving 14 bases between them. This CDR3 has 16 amino acids. The germline V gene encodes CDR1 MNHEY and CDR2 SMNVEV (reference sequence). CDR3 residues: CASSLWGTPKYNEQFF. The CDR3 DNA is TGTGCCAGCAGTTTATGGGGGACTCCAAAATACAATGAGCAGTTCTTC.

The chain combines TRBV5-4 with TRBJ2-7; 11 positions match TRBD2. Germline CDR1 is SGHNT and CDR2 is YYREEE (reference sequence). V gave up 4 bases and J gave up 3 bases; unmatched junction bases: 6. The CDR3 length is 15 residues. In DNA form, the CDR3 reads TGTGCCAGCAGCGCCCGGACTAGCGGGTTCTACGAGCAGTACTTC. This encodes CASSARTSGFYEQYF.

V and J are TRBV7-2 and TRBJ1-1; 7 bases are a match to TRBD1. The CDR3 is 17 amino acids. Germline lookup yields CDR1 SGHTA and CDR2 FQGNSA. V shed 1 base, J shed 0 bases, and the junction held 8 bases outside the gene matches. This CDR3 reads CASSLDRDSALNTEAFF. The DNA of the CDR3 is TGTGCCAGCAGCTTAGATAGGGACAGCGCGCTGAACACTGAAGCTTTCTTT.

The chain couples TRBV5-4 to TRBJ2-1; tentatively, D is TRBD1 or TRBD2 (5 bases each). CDR1 and CDR2 from the germline V gene are SGHNT and YYREEE (reference sequence). This CDR3 contains 13 residues. V was cut by 4 bases and J by 6 bases, with 11 bases left in between. The CDR3 nucleotides read TGTGCCAGCAGCCCCGGGACCTTCAATGAGCAGTTCTTC. Translated, it gives CASSPGTFNEQFF.

This chain links TRBV27 with TRBJ1-4; D is uncertain. CDR3 length: 14 residues. The V end lost 5 bases, the J end lost 7 bases, and 14 bases lay between the germline ends. Germline CDR1 MNHEY, CDR2 SMNVEV (reference sequence). The CDR3 protein is CASSPRSGVEKLFF. The CDR3 region has the DNA TGTGCCAGCAGTCCGAGGTCCGGGGTTGAAAAACTGTTTTTT.

The gene calls are TRBV18 and TRBJ2-7, with D perhaps TRBD1 (5 bases). CDR1 and CDR2 from the germline V gene are KGHSH and LQKENI. Trimming left V 2 bases short and J 6 bases short, with 17 bases between. The CDR3 runs to 15 residues. CDR3 amino acids: CASSPSGVGAIEQYF. CDR3 sequence (DNA): TGTGCCAGCTCACCATCCGGAGTAGGGGCAATCGAGCAGTACTTC.

The chain couples TRBV11-2 to TRBJ2-1; the D gene could be TRBD1 or TRBD2 (5 bases each). This CDR3 contains 11 residues. Trimming removed 7 bases from V and 10 bases from J, with 11 bases in between. Germline loops: CDR1 SGHAT, CDR2 FQNNGV. CDR3 region: CASNGWGEQFF. CDR3 nucleotide sequence: TGTGCCAGCAACGGTTGGGGGGAGCAGTTCTTC.

This chain joins TRBV9 and TRBJ2-3, with D perhaps TRBD2 (6 bases). The CDR3 contains 15 residues. Germline V gene sequence: CDR1 SGDLS, CDR2 YYNGEE. The V and J ends lost 3 bases and 5 bases respectively, with 16 bases between them. CDR3 in amino acids: CASSGGLTRLDTQYF. The CDR3 bases are TGTGCCAGCAGCGGGGGACTCACAAGGCTAGATACGCAGTATTTT.

The chain uses TRBV2 and TRBJ2-1, with 9 bases aligning to TRBD2. CDR1 is SNHLY and CDR2 is FYNNEI in the germline V gene. This CDR3 has 14 amino acids. V lost 8 bases and J lost 5; bases outside the gene matches: 7. CDR3 residues: CASSTSGKNNEQFF. The CDR3 DNA follows: TGTGCCAGCTCGACTAGCGGAAAGAACAATGAGCAGTTCTTC.